A single sample is the source of the 25 T cell receptor beta chains below, sequenced in a study of shared clonotypes between healthy human individuals. Profiling relied on immunoSEQ multiplex PCR, and the TCRdb table lists in-frame clones only, not all of them. The data hold 2 million to 2.5 million clones, with 95% observed a single time. Sequencing was performed on naive CD4+ T cells sorted from blood. The subset is: CD45RA+ positively selected. The receptors originated from a young man in good health.

This clone has just one count. This chain joins TRBV6-1 and TRBJ2-7; 7 positions agree with TRBD2. This CDR3 is built from 13 residues. V was pared by 8 bases and J by 0 bases, with 4 bases of the junction left unmatched. CDR1 and CDR2 (germline): MNHNS, SASEGT. CDR3 sequence reads: CASLGGYSYEQYF. DNA of the CDR3: TGTGCCAGCCTCGGGGGGTACTCCTACGAGCAGTACTTC.

The rearrangement links TRBV13 to TRBJ1-1; 8 bases are shared with TRBD1. CDR3 length: 15 residues. The germline CDR1 and CDR2 sequences are PRHDT and FYEKMQ (reference sequence). V was clipped by 3 bases and J by 5 bases; unmatched bases: 8. The CDR3 bases are TGTGCCAGCAGCTTCGGGAACAGGGGGGAGACTGAAGCTTTCTTT. Translation gives CASSFGNRGETEAFF.

The chain carries TRBV10-3 and TRBJ1-2; TRBD1 agrees at 9 bases. With V trimmed by 7 bases and J by 7 bases, 10 bases remained unmatched. CDR1 is ENHRY and CDR2 is SYGVKD in the germline V gene. The length of the CDR3 is 14 residues. For the CDR3, the DNA is TGTGCCATCAATCACCCGGGACAGGGAACTGGCTACACCTTC. It encodes CAINHPGQGTGYTF.

This chain links TRBV25-1 with TRBJ2-2; 12 bases are shared with TRBD1. J was trimmed by 6 bases and V by 1 base; bases with no gene match: 3. Germline loops: CDR1 MGHDK, CDR2 SYGVNS. The CDR3 is 16 residues long. In DNA, the CDR3 is TGTGCCAGCAGTGAATCGGGGACAGGGGGCGCCGGGGAGCTGTTTTTT. Translated: CASSESGTGGAGELFF. The variable domain in full, completed from reference TRBV25-1 and TRBJ2-2, reads EADIYQTPRYLVIGTGKKITLECSQTMGHDKMYWYQQDPGMELHLIHYSYGVNSTEKGDLSSESTVSRIRTEHFPLTLESARPSHTSQYLCASSESGTGGAGELFFGEGSRLTVL.

The chain carries TRBV10-3 and TRBJ2-3, with TRBD2 matching over 10 bases. Germline CDR1 reads ENHRY; CDR2 reads SYGVKD. This CDR3 is built from 16 residues. The V gene end was trimmed by 3 bases and the J gene end by 1 base; junction bases not matched to a gene: 4. The CDR3 reads CAISDKLAGGTDTQYF. DNA of the CDR3: TGTGCCATCAGTGACAAGCTAGCGGGGGGCACAGATACGCAGTATTTT.

This clone was recorded once. The rearrangement links TRBV10-3 to TRBJ2-3; D call uncertain. Per germline, CDR1 ENHRY and CDR2 SYGVKD. The CDR3 sequence is 13 residues long. V lost 4 bases to trimming and J lost 7 bases, with 12 bases between them. The DNA for the CDR3 is TGTGCCATCAGTGCCCCGAAGACGAATACGCAGTATTTT. Translating it yields CAISAPKTNTQYF.

This clone was observed a few times. The DNA of the CDR3 is TGTGCCAGCAGCTTCTCAGAGGGCAATCAGCCCCAGCATTTT. Encoded protein: CASSFSEGNQPQHF. This rearrangement joins TRBV7-9 to TRBJ1-5; D gene uncertain. V lost 3 bases to trimming and J lost 2 bases, with 8 bases between them. Germline V gene data show CDR1 as SEHNR and CDR2 as FQNEAQ (reference sequence). The CDR3 contains 14 residues.

V is TRBV25-1 and J is TRBJ2-2, with D perhaps assigned TRBD1 or TRBD2 (6 bases each). Trimming cost V 1 base and J 7 bases, with 19 bases left between them. The CDR3 length is 17 residues. Germline V lookup: CDR1 MGHDK, CDR2 SYGVNS. CDR3 residues: CASSELVGGLRNGELFF. In DNA form, the CDR3 reads TGTGCCAGCAGTGAATTAGTAGGGGGGCTGAGGAACGGGGAGCTGTTTTTT.

V is TRBV18 and J is TRBJ1-1; D remains unclear. The CDR3 totals 13 residues. CDR1 and CDR2 (germline): KGHSH, LQKENI. V dropped 1 base and J dropped 5 bases, with 8 bases sitting between them. The CDR3 DNA is TGTGCCAGCTCACCACGGGAGACGACTGAAGCTTTCTTT. Residues: CASSPRETTEAFF.

This sequence joins TRBV19 and TRBJ1-2, with D unclear. CDR1 and CDR2 (germline): LNHDA, SQIVND (reference sequence). This CDR3 region has 16 residues. V was shortened by 10 bases and J by 3 bases, with 24 bases between the two germline ends. The CDR3 sequence is CATSPLVGGSDYGYTF. CDR3 nucleotide sequence: TGTGCCACCTCCCCTCTCGTTGGAGGGTCAGACTATGGCTACACCTTC.

This chain connects TRBV16 to TRBJ2-7; a weak D match, TRBD1 (5 bases). Germline loops: CDR1 KGHSY, CDR2 FQNENV. CDR3 length equals 15 residues. Trimming left V 2 bases short and J 0 bases short, with 11 bases between. CDR3 in DNA: TGTGCCAGCAGCCAACCGCAGACAGTCTCCTACGAGCAGTACTTC. Its protein is CASSQPQTVSYEQYF.

The chain carries TRBV4-3 and TRBJ1-6; no clear D. The CDR3 consists of 15 residues. The germline V and J ends were trimmed by 0 bases and 0 bases, with 3 bases remaining between them. Germline V CDR1 and CDR2: LGHNA, YSLEER. The CDR3 loop reads CASSQDRSYNSPLHF. CDR3 DNA sequence: TGCGCCAGCAGCCAAGACCGCTCCTATAATTCACCCCTCCACTTT.

The gene calls are TRBV28 and TRBJ2-7; no clear D gene. The CDR3 loop spans 15 amino acids. V was clipped by 6 bases and J by 3 bases, with 18 bases between them. Germline values: CDR1 MDHEN, CDR2 SYDVKM. CDR3 DNA: TGTGCCAGCAGCCAAGCCCAGACTGCTTTCTACGAGCAGTACTTC. Amino acid sequence: CASSQAQTAFYEQYF.

The chain has TRBV28 and TRBJ1-5; D unresolved. Germline V gene lookup returns CDR1 MDHEN and CDR2 SYDVKM. The V end was cut by 8 bases, the J end by 1 base, with 9 bases between. The CDR3 has 13 amino acids. CDR3 sequence (DNA): TGTGCCAGCCAGAAGGGAAGCAATCAGCCCCAGCATTTT. Encoded protein: CASQKGSNQPQHF.

As to this clone: Different DNA sequences within this sample yield the same CDR3. V gene TRBV4-1 combines with J gene TRBJ2-3; possibly TRBD1 or TRBD2 for D (6 bases each). The CDR3 covers 16 residues. Between the trimmed V and J ends, which lost 4 bases and 2 bases, there was a span of 16 bases. The germline V gene encodes CDR1 MGHRA and CDR2 YSYEKL. The CDR3 region has the DNA TGCGCCAGCAGCCCCCTAGGGGGAGGTCTCACAGATACGCAGTATTTT. Its translation is CASSPLGGGLTDTQYF.

The gene calls are TRBV6-1 and TRBJ2-5; 8 nucleotides align to TRBD1. CDR1 is MNHNS, CDR2 SASEGT, per germline. Losses at the gene ends were 6 bases for V and 1 base for J; bases not matched to a gene: 1. The CDR3 consists of 13 residues. In DNA, the CDR3 is TGTGCCAGCAGGGGACAGGCCCAAGAGACCCAGTACTTC. It specifies CASRGQAQETQYF.

This chain uses TRBV28 with TRBJ2-3; 7 bases are a match to TRBD1. With V trimmed by 2 bases and J by 4 bases, 6 bases remained unmatched. The germline gives CDR1 MDHEN, CDR2 SYDVKM. This CDR3 contains 15 residues. The CDR3 here is CASSLERGRADTQYF. In DNA form, the CDR3 reads TGTGCCAGCAGTTTAGAGAGGGGGCGCGCAGATACGCAGTATTTT.

The genes are TRBV30 and TRBJ2-7; perhaps TRBD2 as D (6 bases). The V end lost 3 bases, the J end lost 3 bases, and 9 bases lay between the germline ends. The germline gives CDR1 GTSNPN, CDR2 SVGIG (reference sequence). The CDR3 length is 12 residues. The CDR3 loop is CAWRQEGYEQYF. CDR3 sequence (DNA): TGTGCCTGGAGACAGGAGGGCTACGAGCAGTACTTC.

This chain uses TRBV30 with TRBJ1-2; D unresolved. Per the germline V gene, CDR1 is GTSNPN and CDR2 is SVGIG (reference sequence). CDR3 size: 14 residues. V lost 0 bases and J 6 bases, leaving 14 bases between the germline ends. The CDR3 bases are TGTGCCTGGAGTGTACTCCGGCAGGCGGATGGCTACACCTTC. Protein product: CAWSVLRQADGYTF. The complete variable domain, with remaining parts taken from reference TRBV30 and TRBJ1-2, reads SQTIHQWPATLVQPVGSPLSLECTVEGTSNPNLYWYRQAAGRGLQLLFYSVGIGQISSEVPQNLSASRPQDRQFILSSKKLLLSDSGFYLCAWSVLRQADGYTFGSGTRLTVV.

This clone was detected once. The J gene is TRBJ2-3, the V gene TRBV7-3; 10 bases agree with TRBD2. V shed 1 base, J shed 2 bases, and the junction held 9 bases outside the gene matches. This CDR3 comprises 18 residues. Germline V gene lookup returns CDR1 SGHTA and CDR2 FQGTGA. The CDR3 protein is CASSLRVGAGGPTDTQYF. In DNA, the CDR3 is TGTGCCAGCAGCTTAAGGGTAGGAGCGGGGGGGCCCACAGATACGCAGTATTTT.

The chain is built from TRBV13 and TRBJ2-4; D is undetermined. Deletions cut 4 bases from V and 1 base from J, with 17 bases between. CDR1 is PRHDT, CDR2 FYEKMQ, per germline (reference sequence). This CDR3 has 17 amino acids. This CDR3 is CASSSTPPGIAKNIQYF. For the CDR3, the DNA is TGTGCCAGCAGCTCTACCCCGCCGGGTATCGCCAAAAACATTCAGTACTTC.

As DNA, the CDR3 is TGTGCCAGCAGTAGAACAGGGCTGGGGACTGAAGCTTTCTTT. It yields the protein CASSRTGLGTEAFF. The chain links TRBV11-3 to TRBJ1-1; maybe TRBD1 (6 bases). CDR1 is SGHNT, CDR2 YENEEA, per germline. There are 14 residues in the CDR3. V lost 6 bases to trimming and J lost 5 bases, with 16 bases between them.

CDR3 region: CASLAGRANYGYTF. The CDR3 bases are TGTGCCAGCCTCGCCGGTAGGGCCAACTATGGCTACACCTTC. J is TRBJ1-2 and V is TRBV2; D is unresolved. This CDR3 has 14 residues. Trimming took 8 bases from V and 2 from J, leaving 15 bases between them. Germline V lookup: CDR1 SNHLY, CDR2 FYNNEI.

The chain couples TRBV18 to TRBJ2-1, with 7 bases lining up with TRBD2. V shed 0 bases, J shed 6 bases, and the junction held 11 bases outside the gene matches. The CDR3 runs 17 residues. Per germline, CDR1 KGHSH and CDR2 LQKENI. CDR3 nucleotides: TGTGCCAGCTCACCACCGGACGGGAGGATGGTGGGCAATGAGCAGTTCTTC. As protein: CASSPPDGRMVGNEQFF.

The V and J genes are TRBV7-2 and TRBJ2-1, with no clear D. The CDR3 has 14 amino acids. Germline assignment: CDR1 SGHTA and CDR2 FQGNSA. The V end was cut by 3 bases, the J end by 7 bases, with 13 bases between. For the CDR3, the DNA is TGTGCCAGCAGCTTTAACGCTATAGTAAATGAGCAGTTCTTC. This gives the protein CASSFNAIVNEQFF.